This entry features one T cell receptor beta chain sequence. The CDR3 is 15 amino acids. J gave up 4 bases and V 5 bases, and 8 bases lay outside the gene matches. The germline V gene has CDR1 MNHEY and CDR2 SMNVEV (reference sequence). The data are from a study of cytomegalovirus exposure and HLA in healthy donors. Study-wide background: A prior study identified approximately 120 million unique TCR beta sequences from about 179 million T cells.

Amplification used 60 Vbeta primers and 13 Jbeta primers. In the study's own analysis: Roughly 11 million shared chains were among around 80 million unique TCR beta chains counted in a later analysis. Measured with immunoSEQ multiplex PCR; TCRdb has only the in-frame clones, and not every one. Clone size and V and J calls were adopted from that table, with D and trimming inferred from the DNA. The table has tens of thousands of clones, roughly 81% seen once. Sequencing was performed on PBMCs. The receptor was isolated from a young woman in good health and CMV-seronegative. The rearrangement links TRBV27 to TRBJ1-5; 7 bases agree with TRBD1. The CDR3 sequence: CASSPKDRSNQPQHF. The CDR3 nucleotides read TGTGCCAGCAGTCCCAAGGACAGGAGTAATCAGCCCCAGCATTTT.